A selection of T cell receptor beta chains follows, all from one sample in a study of monozygotic twins with inflammatory bowel disease. From the 5' RACE reads, TCRdb lists one entry per CDR3 protein and no DNA. This listing includes some 160,000 distinct CDR3 sequences. The material sequenced was blood. Every receptor here comes from a human donor with ulcerative colitis or Crohn's disease, or a healthy co-twin of an affected twin (not recorded which). Each CDR3 is given with its conserved first and last residue.

length,V,J,CDR3
12,TRBV5-4,TRBJ1-2,CASSTDEAGYTF
15,TRBV3-1,TRBJ2-7,CASSHLGQGTSEQYF
14,TRBV5-4,TRBJ1-1,CASSLKRENTEAFF
16,TRBV12-3/TRBV12-4,TRBJ2-3,CASSSGLAGGRSTQYF
14,TRBV5-8,TRBJ1-2,CASSFRTVTYGYTF
13,TRBV10-3,TRBJ1-1,CAIRTTGADGAFF
15,TRBV7-2,TRBJ1-6,CASSSRQGKDSPLHF
13,TRBV10-3,TRBJ2-3,CAISEFRDDTQYF
13,TRBV6-7,TRBJ2-7,CASSEADQGEQYF
11,TRBV6-1,TRBJ1-4,CASSGEEKLFF
16,TRBV12-3/TRBV12-4,TRBJ2-7,CASSLGTGTNSYEQYF
12,TRBV19,TRBJ1-1,CASSIGHTEAFF
17,TRBV9,TRBJ2-7,CASSVGGGTSGSYEQYF
14,TRBV5-6,TRBJ1-5,CASSFRGKSQPQHF
14,TRBV6-2/TRBV6-3,TRBJ2-1,CASRGADSYNEQFF
16,TRBV3-1,TRBJ2-3,CASSQSRTGSPDTQYF
15,TRBV20-1,TRBJ2-1,CSARDGQGDYNEQFF
15,TRBV25-1,TRBJ2-7,CASAHDLTGRFEQYF
15,TRBV20-1,TRBJ2-7,CSARDTTGGLYEQYF
13,TRBV20-1,TRBJ2-1,CSAFRLVYNEQFF
15,TRBV6-1,TRBJ1-1,CASSGAGPWNTEAFF
17,TRBV10-3,TRBJ2-6,CAIRPRQVAPGANVLTF
14,TRBV7-2,TRBJ2-3,CASRLAGGTDTQYF
14,TRBV5-1,TRBJ2-7,CASSPEGITYEQYF
14,TRBV30,TRBJ2-1,CAWALAGAYNEQFF
15,TRBV7-2,TRBJ2-3,CASSPEGTSTDTQYF
15,TRBV4-1,TRBJ1-2,CASSQAGATNYGYTF
12,TRBV7-8,TRBJ2-1,CASSTRLGGQFF
15,TRBV5-1,TRBJ1-1,CASSLRQGARTEAFF
15,TRBV5-1,TRBJ2-1,CASSFPGTSYNEQFF
14,TRBV19,TRBJ2-1,CASSIQGGRNEQFF
14,TRBV11-2,TRBJ2-7,CASSQQGGGYEQYF
13,TRBV20-1,TRBJ1-1,CSELAGVSTEAFF
15,TRBV4-3,TRBJ2-7,CASSQDHSSGYEQYF
13,TRBV5-6,TRBJ1-5,CASSPTGGAPQHF
16,TRBV5-4,TRBJ2-2,CASSLASGSYTGELFF
12,TRBV20-1,TRBJ2-7,CSASLLVGEQYF
12,TRBV20-1,TRBJ2-3,CSARFEGDTQYF
16,TRBV28,TRBJ2-2,CASTPHPRDYSGELFF
15,TRBV6-5,TRBJ2-3,CASSYSGGAGDTQYF
14,TRBV30,TRBJ2-7,CAWRWRESSYEQYF
17,TRBV18,TRBJ1-2,CASSPRTERGSNYGYTF
14,TRBV5-1,TRBJ2-7,CASSLVRGTGEQYF
13,TRBV6-2/TRBV6-3,TRBJ2-7,CASRRDNTYEQYF
14,TRBV15,TRBJ2-5,CATSRDRKGETQYF
16,TRBV2,TRBJ2-1,CASSGNRAGGPHEQFF
14,TRBV6-2/TRBV6-3,TRBJ1-1,CASNSGTGRTEAFF
13,TRBV6-4,TRBJ2-2,CASGSQGTGELFF
12,TRBV30,TRBJ1-5,CAWRQPNQPQHF
15,TRBV12-3/TRBV12-4,TRBJ1-5,CASRSAGGMGQPQHF
14,TRBV5-1,TRBJ2-7,CASSLAAGAYEQYF
14,TRBV7-2,TRBJ1-1,CASSPTGLDTEAFF
15,TRBV7-2,TRBJ2-3,CASSRDRDYTDTQYF
14,TRBV4-3,TRBJ2-2,CASSQGLRGGELFF
19,TRBV5-4,TRBJ1-2,CASSSARGQGGGMGYGYTF